One and the same sample provided the 25 T cell receptor beta chains below, sequenced in a study of neoadjuvant nivolumab and ipilimumab in lung cancer. Profiling relied on immunoSEQ multiplex PCR, and the TCRdb table lists in-frame clones only, not all of them. The data show approximately 19,000 clones, around 87% seen once. The sequencing used peripheral blood, collected before neoadjuvant nivolumab, alone or with ipilimumab. The source is an adult with non-small cell lung cancer.

The chain carries TRBV28 and TRBJ2-7; TRBD1 agrees at 7 bases. CDR3 length: 14 residues. Trimming removed 6 bases from V and 3 bases from J; junction bases left unmatched: 8. The germline V gene has CDR1 MDHEN and CDR2 SYDVKM. CDR3 amino acids: CASRPRQGYYEQYF. The CDR3 nucleotides read TGTGCCAGCAGGCCAAGACAGGGTTACTACGAGCAGTACTTC.

This clone was recorded a few times. The rearrangement links TRBV2 to TRBJ1-2; 8 bases are a match to TRBD1. The V and J ends lost 5 bases and 3 bases, in that order; junction bases with no gene match: 2. The CDR3 extends over 13 amino acids. The germline V gene encodes CDR1 SNHLY and CDR2 FYNNEI. The CDR3 is CASSLQGDYGYTF. CDR3 DNA sequence: TGTGCCAGCAGTCTACAGGGGGACTATGGCTACACCTTC.

This chain connects TRBV6-5 to TRBJ2-7; unclear D gene. In germline, CDR1 is MNHEY, CDR2 SVGAGI. V lost 0 bases to trimming and J lost 0 bases, with 9 bases between them. The CDR3 spans 15 residues. CDR3 in DNA: TGTGCCAGCAGTTACTCCCGGGTAAGCTCCTACGAGCAGTACTTC. It yields the protein CASSYSRVSSYEQYF.

J is TRBJ1-1 and V is TRBV5-1, with D maybe TRBD1 (6 bases). The CDR3 is made up of 14 amino acids. The ends were cut back, 5 bases at V and 6 bases at J, with 17 bases in the middle. Looked up from germline, CDR1 is SGHRS and CDR2 is YFSETQ. The CDR3 coding sequence is TGCGCCAGCAGGGAACAGGGTGTAGTGGCTGAAGCTTTCTTT. Protein product: CASREQGVVAEAFF. The variable domain in full, completed from reference TRBV5-1 and TRBJ1-1, reads KAGVTQTPRYLIKTRGQQVTLSCSPISGHRSVSWYQQTPGQGLQFLFEYFSETQRNKGNFPGRFSGRQFSNSRSEMNVSTLELGDSALYLCASREQGVVAEAFFGQGTRLTVV.

The chain carries TRBV6-6 and TRBJ1-2; a weak D match, TRBD1 (5 bases). With 6 bases removed from V and 6 bases from J, the gap between germline ends came to 14 bases. This CDR3 region has 13 residues. Germline V gene data show CDR1 as MNHNY and CDR2 as SVGAGI (reference sequence). The CDR3 DNA reads TGTGCCAGCAGCAGGGCCGGGGAAGATGGCTACACCTTC. Its translation: CASSRAGEDGYTF.

V and J are TRBV6-1 and TRBJ2-1, with 7 bases aligning to TRBD2. J gave up 9 bases and V 2 bases, and 7 bases lay outside the gene matches. CDR1 is MNHNS, CDR2 SASEGT, per germline. The CDR3 loop spans 14 amino acids. For the CDR3, the DNA is TGTGCCAGCAGTGAAAGAGGCGGGAGAACTGAGCAGTTCTTC. The encoded protein is CASSERGGRTEQFF.

The V gene is TRBV18, the J gene TRBJ2-1; tentative D call: TRBD2 (6 bases). V gave up 4 bases and J gave up 5 bases, with 12 bases separating them. CDR1 is KGHSH and CDR2 is LQKENI in the germline V gene. The CDR3 runs to 14 residues. In nucleotides, the CDR3 is TGTGCCAGCTCACAAATCTCTAGCGACAATGAGCAGTTCTTC. It is translated as CASSQISSDNEQFF.

The rearrangement links TRBV5-1 to TRBJ2-1; D not resolved. Deletions cut 0 bases from V and 0 bases from J, with 7 bases between. Germline V CDR1 and CDR2: SGHRS, YFSETQ. The CDR3 covers 15 residues. The CDR3 DNA sequence: TGCGCCAGCAGCTTGGACGCGAGCTCCTACAATGAGCAGTTCTTC. This encodes CASSLDASSYNEQFF.

The rearrangement uses TRBV9 and TRBJ2-7; D unresolved. Germline V gene lookup returns CDR1 SGDLS and CDR2 YYNGEE. This CDR3 is built from 15 residues. Trimming removed 0 bases at V and 3 bases at J, with 13 bases between. CDR3 DNA sequence: TGTGCCAGCAGCGTAGCTGGGCAGGATCACTACGAGCAGTACTTC. It specifies CASSVAGQDHYEQYF.

This clone has more than one count but fewer than ten. The genes are TRBV11-2 and TRBJ1-1; D uncertain. The CDR3 covers 13 residues. With 4 bases removed from V and 9 bases from J, the gap between germline ends came to 15 bases. The germline gives CDR1 SGHAT, CDR2 FQNNGV. The chain's CDR3 is CASSSDFSGKAFF. CDR3 nucleotide sequence: TGTGCCAGCAGCTCCGATTTCTCGGGGAAAGCTTTCTTT.

V is TRBV5-1 and J is TRBJ1-5; D remains unclear. This CDR3 is 15 amino acids long. Germline V lookup: CDR1 SGHRS, CDR2 YFSETQ. Trimming removed 2 bases at V and 7 bases at J, with 16 bases between. CDR3 region: CASSLEGMEGQPQHF. Here the CDR3 DNA reads TGCGCCAGCAGCTTAGAGGGAATGGAAGGGCAGCCCCAGCATTTT.

The chain recombines TRBV7-2 with TRBJ2-3, with D perhaps assigned TRBD1 or TRBD2 (5 bases each). Trimming left V 1 base short and J 6 bases short, with 8 bases between. Germline V gene data show CDR1 as SGHTA and CDR2 as FQGNSA. The CDR3 has 13 residues. The CDR3: CASSLGWGDTQYF. In DNA, the CDR3 is TGTGCCAGCAGCTTAGGCTGGGGGGATACGCAGTATTTT. Full variable domain (rest looked up from reference TRBV7-2 and TRBJ2-3): GAGVSQSPSNKVTEKGKDVELRCDPISGHTALYWYRQSLGQGLEFLIYFQGNSAPDKSGLPSDRFSAERTGGSVSTLTIQRTQQEDSAVYLCASSLGWGDTQYFGPGTRLTVL.

J is TRBJ1-1 and V is TRBV15, with D unresolved. Deletions cut 3 bases from V and 3 bases from J, with 11 bases between. Germline V gene lookup returns CDR1 LNHNV and CDR2 YYDKDF (reference sequence). There are 14 residues in the CDR3. The CDR3 protein is CATSRDVVDTEAFF. CDR3 sequence (DNA): TGTGCCACCAGCAGGGACGTCGTGGACACTGAAGCTTTCTTT.

The V and J genes are TRBV6-1 and TRBJ1-5; D not resolved. The V end lost 1 base, the J end lost 4 bases, and 5 bases lay between the germline ends. Germline CDR1 reads MNHNS; CDR2 reads SASEGT. CDR3 length: 13 amino acids. CDR3 in DNA: TGTGCCAGCAGTGAAGAGAGAAATCAGCCCCAGCATTTT. Amino acids: CASSEERNQPQHF.

This chain connects TRBV5-1 to TRBJ2-7; possible D gene TRBD1, 7 bases. Germline CDR1 and CDR2: SGHRS and YFSETQ. The CDR3 contains 13 residues. Trimming removed 0 bases from V and 6 bases from J, with 10 bases in between. The CDR3: CASSLGQGGEQYF. The CDR3 nucleotides read TGCGCCAGCAGCTTGGGACAGGGAGGCGAGCAGTACTTC.

In this sample, this clone turned up once. The chain carries TRBV30 and TRBJ2-7; 8 bases fit TRBD2. The CDR3 is 16 residues long. Looked up from germline, CDR1 is GTSNPN and CDR2 is SVGIG (reference sequence). V was pared by 0 bases and J by 7 bases, with 14 bases of the junction left unmatched. The CDR3 here is CAWSVPTSVNRMEQYF. Here the CDR3 DNA reads TGTGCCTGGAGTGTACCGACTAGCGTAAACCGGATGGAGCAGTACTTC. Combining the CDR3 with reference TRBV30 and TRBJ2-7 gives the whole variable domain SQTIHQWPATLVQPVGSPLSLECTVEGTSNPNLYWYRQAAGRGLQLLFYSVGIGQISSEVPQNLSASRPQDRQFILSSKKLLLSDSGFYLCAWSVPTSVNRMEQYFGPGTRLTVT.

This sequence joins TRBV14 and TRBJ1-2; a possible D gene is TRBD1 (6 bases). V was cut by 1 base and J by 0 bases, with 6 bases left in between. The germline V gene encodes CDR1 SGHDN and CDR2 FVKESK. The CDR3 runs 14 residues. CDR3 amino acids: CASSQAGANYGYTF. The CDR3, as DNA: TGTGCCAGCAGCCAAGCAGGGGCTAACTATGGCTACACCTTC.

This rearrangement joins TRBV11-3 to TRBJ2-1; 13 bases line up with TRBD2. The V gene's germline CDR1 is SGHNT and CDR2 YENEEA. This CDR3 is 15 amino acids long. Trimming cost V 4 bases and J 7 bases; bases outside gene matches: 4. In DNA form, the CDR3 reads TGTGCCAGCAGCTCCCCGGGACTAGCGGGAAATGAGCAGTTCTTC. This gives the protein CASSSPGLAGNEQFF.

J is TRBJ2-7 and V is TRBV5-1; 10 bases agree with TRBD1. The CDR3 is 14 amino acids. V lost 4 bases, J lost 3 bases, and 4 bases stayed unmatched. Germline CDR1 and CDR2: SGHRS and YFSETQ. The CDR3: CASSRTGGDYEQYF. CDR3 in DNA: TGCGCCAGCAGCCGGACAGGGGGTGACTACGAGCAGTACTTC.

The chain carries TRBV30 and TRBJ2-7; the D call may be TRBD1 or TRBD2 (6 bases each). CDR3 length: 15 amino acids. Looked up from germline, CDR1 is GTSNPN and CDR2 is SVGIG (reference sequence). Trimming removed 4 bases at V and 4 bases at J, with 20 bases between. In nucleotides, the CDR3 is TGTGCCTGGACGGGGACCGGAAGGGGGGTTTACGAGCAGTACTTC. Translation gives CAWTGTGRGVYEQYF.

CDR3 DNA sequence: TGCAGCGTTGCTGGGACATCCAAGAGCACAGATACGCAGTATTTT. It codes for CSVAGTSKSTDTQYF. The chain recombines TRBV29-1 with TRBJ2-3, with a weak D call TRBD1 (6 bases). Germline V CDR1 and CDR2: SQVTM, ANQGSEA. CDR3 size: 15 residues. Trimming left V 4 bases short and J 0 bases short, with 14 bases between.

This clone appeared once. The J gene is TRBJ2-5, the V gene TRBV5-4, with D uncertain. The CDR3 is 12 residues long. CDR1 and CDR2 (germline): SGHNT, YYREEE (reference sequence). V was trimmed by 2 bases and J by 1 base, leaving 3 bases between them. CDR3 residues: CASSFGQETQYF. DNA for the CDR3: TGTGCCAGCAGCTTCGGCCAAGAGACCCAGTACTTC.

The J gene is TRBJ2-3, the V gene TRBV9, with 13 bases that match TRBD2. The CDR3 spans 17 residues. Unmatched junction bases numbered 5, after V lost 1 base and J lost 3 bases. Germline values: CDR1 SGDLS, CDR2 YYNGEE. CDR3 loop: CASSVTSGRAATDTQYF. CDR3 DNA: TGTGCCAGCAGCGTAACTAGCGGGAGGGCCGCGACAGATACGCAGTATTTT.

The sample holds one count of this clone. The CDR3 DNA reads TGTGCCAGCAGCTTGGGCAGAGATCAGCCCCAGCATTTT. Translated: CASSLGRDQPQHF. The chain is built from TRBV5-5 and TRBJ1-5; D is undetermined. Deletions cut 0 bases from V and 5 bases from J, with 6 bases between. This CDR3 has 13 amino acids. CDR1 is SGHKS, CDR2 YYEKEE, per germline (reference sequence).

The V call is TRBV11-3, the J call TRBJ2-2, with 7 bases identical to TRBD1. V was pared by 5 bases and J by 5 bases, with 2 bases of the junction left unmatched. The CDR3 has 13 amino acids. The germline V gene has CDR1 SGHNT and CDR2 YENEEA. The DNA of the CDR3 is TGTGCCAGCAGCCTCAGGGGGACCGGGGAGCTGTTTTTT. Protein product: CASSLRGTGELFF.